This T cell receptor (beta chain) was sequenced during a study of blood T cell repertoires in COVID-19. The data were produced by immunoSEQ multiplex PCR, yet TCRdb's version contains in-frame clones alone and is incomplete. Here the sample spans about 59,000 clones, less than 75% being singletons. This clone was picked up one time. The sequencing input was peripheral blood. The origin of this receptor is a woman in her seventies with acute or convalescent COVID-19.

In DNA, the CDR3 is TGCGCCAGCAGCCCGGAACTTATTAGAGGTGAGCAGTTCTTC. It translates to CASSPELIRGEQFF. The J gene is TRBJ2-1, the V gene TRBV5-1; D is uncertain. With 4 bases removed from V and 9 bases from J, the gap between germline ends came to 17 bases. The CDR3 length is 14 residues. Per germline, CDR1 SGHRS and CDR2 YFSETQ. Complete variable domain (other parts from reference TRBV5-1 and TRBJ2-1): KAGVTQTPRYLIKTRGQQVTLSCSPISGHRSVSWYQQTPGQGLQFLFEYFSETQRNKGNFPGRFSGRQFSNSRSEMNVSTLELGDSALYLCASSPELIRGEQFFGPGTRLTVL.